Each of the 31 T cell receptor beta chains below was sequenced from the same sample in a study of technical replicates of blood from a few donors. Profiled with immunoSEQ multiplex PCR; TCRdb holds only in-frame clones, not every one. The table has about 73,000 clones, more than 90% seen once; the top ten hold about 4.3%. Sequencing input: PBMCs. The receptors were gathered from a human donor in good health. Some clones in this sample may be carry-over from other donors' samples.

There are a few counts of this clone. V is TRBV4-2 and J is TRBJ1-2; the match to TRBD1 covers 8 bases. Germline trimming cut 3 bases from V and 6 bases from J; bases unmatched to any gene: 12. The germline V gene encodes CDR1 LGHNA and CDR2 YNFKEQ. This CDR3 region has 16 residues. In DNA, the CDR3 is TGTGCCAGCAGCCAGGGCCGGGACAGGACAGGGAATGGCTACACCTTC. Protein sequence: CASSQGRDRTGNGYTF.

V is TRBV30 and J is TRBJ1-3; tentatively, D is TRBD1 (5 bases). From germline, CDR1 is GTSNPN and CDR2 SVGIG (reference sequence). The CDR3 has 18 amino acids. V lost 0 bases, J lost 1 base, and 19 bases lay in between. CDR3 DNA sequence: TGTGCCTGGAGTGTAAGAGTGGGGGGAATGAGGTCTGGAAACACCATATATTTT. Translating gives CAWSVRVGGMRSGNTIYF.

The chain combines TRBV5-4 with TRBJ1-4; 7 bases are a match to TRBD1. Looked up from germline, CDR1 is SGHNT and CDR2 is YYREEE (reference sequence). This CDR3 contains 14 residues. The V gene end was trimmed by 5 bases and the J gene end by 4 bases; junction bases not matched to a gene: 5. The CDR3 protein is CASSKGQLNEKLFF. The CDR3 nucleotides are TGTGCCAGCAGTAAGGGACAGCTTAATGAAAAACTGTTTTTT.

This clone came up once. This chain links TRBV14 with TRBJ1-6; D gene ambiguous. Trimming took off 1 base at V and 1 base at J, with 11 bases between the two ends. Germline CDR1 SGHDN, CDR2 FVKESK. The CDR3 covers 17 residues. The CDR3: CASSQGPGLSYNSPLHF. The DNA for the CDR3 is TGTGCCAGCAGCCAAGGTCCAGGTCTATCCTATAATTCACCCCTCCACTTT.

The chain carries TRBV6-5 and TRBJ1-1; D is unclear. The CDR3 runs 13 residues. Trimming removed 6 bases at V and 4 bases at J, with 12 bases between. The germline gives CDR1 MNHEY, CDR2 SVGAGI. Here the CDR3 reads CASRAGWTTEAFF. The DNA for the CDR3 is TGTGCCAGCAGGGCGGGTTGGACCACTGAAGCTTTCTTT.

The chain's CDR3 is CASSPRGTFGNTIYF. The CDR3 coding sequence is TGCGCCAGCAGCCCGAGAGGGACTTTCGGAAACACCATATATTTT. This chain links TRBV5-1 with TRBJ1-3; D is possibly TRBD1 (5 bases). This CDR3 is 15 amino acids long. Trimming pared 4 bases from V and 4 bases from J, leaving 15 bases between. CDR1 SGHRS and CDR2 YFSETQ come from the germline V gene.

The genes are TRBV7-2 and TRBJ2-2; 10 nucleotides align to TRBD2. Trimming took 3 bases from V and 7 from J; bases not matched to a gene: 8. This CDR3 is built from 16 residues. Per germline, CDR1 SGHTA and CDR2 FQGNSA. This CDR3 is CASSFLLAGVGGELFF. The DNA for the CDR3 is TGTGCCAGCAGCTTCCTCCTAGCGGGGGTCGGCGGGGAGCTGTTTTTT.

The gene calls are TRBV27 and TRBJ1-1; D is uncertain. Germline CDR1 and CDR2: MNHEY and SMNVEV (reference sequence). V shed 0 bases and J shed 6 bases, with 8 bases lying between them. This CDR3 comprises 13 residues. Written as DNA, the CDR3 is TGTGCCAGCAGTTTATCCGGGAGCGCTGAAGCTTTCTTT. Translation: CASSLSGSAEAFF.

This sequence joins TRBV19 and TRBJ1-2; 7 bases fit TRBD1. The length of the CDR3 is 13 residues. V lost 6 bases, J lost 3 bases, and 4 bases stayed unmatched. From germline, CDR1 is LNHDA and CDR2 SQIVND (reference sequence). CDR3 nucleotides: TGTGCCAGTAGACACAGGGGTGACTATGGCTACACCTTC. The encoded protein is CASRHRGDYGYTF.

The chain joins TRBV29-1 to TRBJ2-7; 8 bases align to TRBD1. There are 14 residues in the CDR3. CDR1 is SQVTM, CDR2 ANQGSEA, per germline. The J segment lost 2 bases and the V segment lost 4 bases, leaving 7 bases of the junction unmatched. The DNA of the CDR3 is TGCAGCGTTGGAGGACAGGGTCAACCCTACGAGCAGTACTTC. Amino acid sequence: CSVGGQGQPYEQYF.

The CDR3 protein is CASSVRQTSYEQYF. The CDR3 DNA is TGTGCCAGCAGCGTAAGACAGACTTCCTACGAGCAGTACTTC. The chain uses TRBV6-5 and TRBJ2-7, with a possible D match to TRBD1 (5 bases). CDR1 and CDR2 from the germline V gene are MNHEY and SVGAGI. The germline V and J ends were trimmed by 6 bases and 1 base, with 13 bases remaining between them. This CDR3 comprises 14 residues.

This clone was recorded once. V gene TRBV5-6 combines with J gene TRBJ1-2; TRBD1 matches at 8 bases. The CDR3 is made up of 14 amino acids. V dropped 4 bases and J dropped 8; count of bases not matched to a gene: 10. Germline loops: CDR1 SGHDT, CDR2 YYEEEE. CDR3 in amino acids: CASSGWDRLEGYTF. In nucleotides, the CDR3 is TGTGCCAGCAGCGGATGGGACAGGCTGGAAGGCTACACCTTC.

The chain employs TRBV21-1 and TRBJ1-5. TRBV21-1 counts as a pseudogene. This CDR3 spans 15 amino acids. The CDR3 DNA reads as TGTGCCAGCAGCAACGGACTGAATAGCAATCAGCCCCAGCATTTT. Protein product: CASSNGLNSNQPQHF.

The V and J genes are TRBV25-1 and TRBJ1-1, with TRBD1 as a possible D gene (6 bases). Looked up from germline, CDR1 is MGHDK and CDR2 is SYGVNS. Trimming took 6 bases from V and 5 from J, leaving 16 bases between them. The CDR3 is 14 amino acids. The CDR3 DNA reads TGTGCCAGCAGCGCCCTAGGGGGGGCGACTGAAGCTTTCTTT. Translation gives CASSALGGATEAFF.

The chain carries TRBV10-3 and TRBJ1-1, with 9 bases matching TRBD1. Germline trimming cut 8 bases from V and 2 bases from J; bases unmatched to any gene: 12. CDR3 length: 16 amino acids. CDR1 and CDR2 (germline): ENHRY, SYGVKD. CDR3 sequence reads: CAIGGVGGQGNTEAFF. The CDR3 nucleotides are TGTGCCATCGGGGGGGTGGGGGGACAGGGTAACACTGAAGCTTTCTTT.

This chain uses TRBV5-5 with TRBJ1-1, with D unresolved. This CDR3 region has 14 residues. Looked up from germline, CDR1 is SGHKS and CDR2 is YYEKEE (reference sequence). V was shortened by 2 bases and J by 3 bases, with 11 bases between the two germline ends. CDR3 sequence: CASSLEGGYTEAFF. The DNA of the CDR3 is TGTGCCAGCAGCTTAGAGGGTGGATACACTGAAGCTTTCTTT.

This chain uses TRBV18 with TRBJ1-3; D is undetermined. Per germline, CDR1 KGHSH and CDR2 LQKENI. Trimming left V 2 bases short and J 4 bases short, with 9 bases between. CDR3 size: 14 residues. The chain's CDR3 is CASSPVTAGNTIYF. The CDR3 region has the DNA TGTGCCAGCTCACCAGTTACCGCGGGAAACACCATATATTTT.

V gene TRBV5-1 combines with J gene TRBJ1-1, with a possible D match to TRBD1 (6 bases). The germline V gene has CDR1 SGHRS and CDR2 YFSETQ. CDR3 length equals 12 residues. The V end lost 0 bases, the J end lost 7 bases, and 7 bases lay between the germline ends. CDR3 region: CASSLGTDEAFF. CDR3 coding DNA: TGCGCCAGCAGCTTGGGGACAGATGAAGCTTTCTTT.

This clone was picked up one time. The genes are TRBV4-3 and TRBJ1-5; no firm D call. CDR1 and CDR2 from the germline V gene are LGHNA and YSLEER. The CDR3 has 16 amino acids. The ends were cut back, 0 bases at V and 1 base at J, with 10 bases in the middle. CDR3 nucleotide sequence: TGCGCCAGCAGCCAAGATCTAAGCAGGAGCAATCAGCCCCAGCATTTT. This encodes CASSQDLSRSNQPQHF.

The J gene is TRBJ2-7, the V gene TRBV9; 9 positions agree with TRBD1. The length of the CDR3 is 16 residues. Germline V lookup: CDR1 SGDLS, CDR2 YYNGEE. The V and J ends lost 0 bases and 1 base, in that order; junction bases with no gene match: 5. CDR3 loop: CASSVGSTGGSYEQYF. CDR3 in DNA: TGTGCCAGCAGCGTAGGGTCGACAGGGGGTTCCTACGAGCAGTACTTC.

The chain links TRBV9 to TRBJ2-1; 13 bases are a match to TRBD2. CDR3 length: 16 residues. Germline trimming cut 3 bases from V and 8 bases from J; bases unmatched to any gene: 8. From germline, CDR1 is SGDLS and CDR2 YYNGEE. In DNA form, the CDR3 reads TGTGCCAGCAGCGAAACCGGGACTAGCGGGGTTTATGAGCAGTTCTTC. Its protein product is CASSETGTSGVYEQFF.

The chain uses TRBV6-4 and TRBJ2-3; 8 bases match TRBD1. CDR3 length: 17 amino acids. Trimming removed 3 bases from V and 1 base from J; junction bases left unmatched: 9. Germline V gene lookup returns CDR1 MRHNA and CDR2 SNTAGT. CDR3 in amino acids: CASSESLTGGGTDTQYF. In DNA, the CDR3 is TGTGCCAGCAGTGAGTCCCTAACAGGGGGTGGCACAGATACGCAGTATTTT.

This clone has just one count. Here the CDR3 DNA reads TGTGCCAGCAGTTCGGGGGACGGGTCCTACAATGAGCAGTTCTTC. It translates to CASSSGDGSYNEQFF. This rearrangement joins TRBV6-1 to TRBJ2-1, with TRBD2 as a possible D gene (6 bases). The CDR3 spans 15 residues. Trimming took off 5 bases at V and 1 base at J, with 12 bases between the two ends. Germline loops: CDR1 MNHNS, CDR2 SASEGT.

J is TRBJ2-7 and V is TRBV27; 11 nucleotides line up with TRBD2. Trimming removed 5 bases from V and 5 bases from J; junction bases left unmatched: 8. The germline gives CDR1 MNHEY, CDR2 SMNVEV (reference sequence). The CDR3 length is 15 residues. This chain's CDR3 is CASSPPTSGAHEQYF. The CDR3 DNA sequence: TGTGCCAGCAGTCCCCCGACTAGCGGGGCACACGAGCAGTACTTC.

For the CDR3, the DNA is TGTGCCTGGAGAGCCGGTGACAATGAGCAGTTCTTC. As protein: CAWRAGDNEQFF. The chain uses TRBV30 and TRBJ2-1; D gene uncertain. Between the trimmed V and J ends, which lost 3 bases and 5 bases, there was a span of 8 bases. Germline-derived CDR1 and CDR2 are GTSNPN and SVGIG (reference sequence). The CDR3 totals 12 residues. The full variable domain, with the rest looked up from reference TRBV30 and TRBJ2-1, is SQTIHQWPATLVQPVGSPLSLECTVEGTSNPNLYWYRQAAGRGLQLLFYSVGIGQISSEVPQNLSASRPQDRQFILSSKKLLLSDSGFYLCAWRAGDNEQFFGPGTRLTVL.

This chain joins TRBV29-1 and TRBJ1-6; D is unresolved. The germline CDR1 and CDR2 sequences are SQVTM and ANQGSEA. V was shortened by 6 bases and J by 7 bases, with 13 bases between the two germline ends. The CDR3 spans 13 residues. The CDR3 reads CSVGMGGNSPLHF. CDR3 bases: TGCAGCGTCGGGATGGGCGGGAATTCACCCCTCCACTTT.

The V and J genes are TRBV7-2 and TRBJ2-3, with 9 bases fitting TRBD2. CDR1 and CDR2 from the germline V gene are SGHTA and FQGNSA. The CDR3 extends over 13 amino acids. The ends lost 5 bases at V and 13 bases at J; junction bases unmatched: 10. The CDR3 DNA reads TGTGCCAGCAGCCCAGAGAGCGGGAGGAGAGAGTATTTT. Protein sequence: CASSPESGRREYF. Combining the CDR3 with reference TRBV7-2 and TRBJ2-3 gives the whole variable domain GAGVSQSPSNKVTEKGKDVELRCDPISGHTALYWYRQSLGQGLEFLIYFQGNSAPDKSGLPSDRFSAERTGGSVSTLTIQRTQQEDSAVYLCASSPESGRREYFGPGTRLTVL.

The CDR3 DNA sequence: TGCGCCAGCAGCCAAGTCAGGGGGCTGGGCGGGGAGCTGTTTTTT. Protein sequence: CASSQVRGLGGELFF. The genes are TRBV4-3 and TRBJ2-2; TRBD1 agrees at 8 bases. In germline, CDR1 is LGHNA, CDR2 YSLEER. Unmatched junction bases numbered 5, after V lost 1 base and J lost 7 bases. The CDR3 loop spans 15 amino acids.

The CDR3 sequence: CASSTQGFGNTIYF. DNA of the CDR3: TGTGCCAGTAGTACACAGGGCTTCGGGAACACCATATATTTT. The chain combines TRBV19 with TRBJ1-3; a possible D gene is TRBD1 (6 bases). V was trimmed by 4 bases and J by 7 bases, leaving 14 bases between them. This CDR3 contains 14 residues. Germline V CDR1 and CDR2: LNHDA, SQIVND (reference sequence).

The genes are TRBV7-6 and TRBJ2-5, with 11 bases fitting TRBD2. The V and J ends lost 5 bases and 5 bases, in that order; junction bases with no gene match: 7. CDR3 length: 15 residues. The V gene's germline CDR1 is SGHVS and CDR2 FNYEAQ. The CDR3 region is CASSPNPSGRETQYF. The CDR3 DNA follows: TGTGCCAGCAGCCCCAACCCTAGCGGGAGGGAGACCCAGTACTTC.

This clone appeared once. This chain joins TRBV5-8 and TRBJ2-5, with 9 bases identical to TRBD1. The length of the CDR3 is 13 residues. The ends lost 7 bases at V and 4 bases at J; junction bases unmatched: 5. Germline CDR1 reads SGHTS; CDR2 reads YDEGEE. In DNA form, the CDR3 reads TGTGCCAGCGCCTACAGGGGGCGAGAGACCCAGTACTTC. It specifies CASAYRGRETQYF.